The present T cell receptor beta chain was sequenced within a study of OX40 agonist ivuxolimab in advanced cancers. Background on the study: Ivuxolimab, an agonist antibody against OX40 (CD134), was given to patients. Melanoma, hepatocellular carcinoma, head and neck or renal cell cancer occurred in dose-escalation patients. Study-wide results and limits: CD8+ T cells showed, on average, more clonal expansion than CD4+ cells.

Notes on this clone: Its target is unknown.

The data were produced by immunoSEQ multiplex PCR, yet TCRdb's version contains in-frame clones alone and is incomplete. Of about 19,000 clones in the sample, roughly 84% were seen once. V was clipped by 2 bases and J by 5 bases, with 10 bases between them. The CDR3 has 14 amino acids. Germline V gene lookup returns CDR1 MDHEN and CDR2 SYDVKM. It was autoimmune disease history or systemic immunosuppression that excluded patients. Sequencing was performed on CD4+ or CD8+ T cells sorted from blood, taken in a trial of the OX40 agonist ivuxolimab. This receptor was taken from an adult with an advanced solid tumor such as melanoma, head and neck, liver or kidney cancer. This rearrangement joins TRBV28 to TRBJ1-5, with D unresolved. CDR3 in amino acids: CASSLPRPYQPQHF. For the CDR3, the DNA is TGTGCCAGCAGTTTACCGAGACCCTATCAGCCCCAGCATTTT.